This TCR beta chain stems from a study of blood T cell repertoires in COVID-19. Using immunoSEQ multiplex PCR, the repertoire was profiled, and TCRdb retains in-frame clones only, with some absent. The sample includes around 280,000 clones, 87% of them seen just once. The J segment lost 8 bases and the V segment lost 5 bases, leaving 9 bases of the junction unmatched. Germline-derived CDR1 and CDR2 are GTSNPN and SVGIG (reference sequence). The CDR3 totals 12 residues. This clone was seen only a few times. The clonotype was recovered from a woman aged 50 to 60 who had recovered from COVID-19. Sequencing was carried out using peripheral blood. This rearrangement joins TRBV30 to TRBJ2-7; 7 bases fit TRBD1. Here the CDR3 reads CAWGTGVVQQYF. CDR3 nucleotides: TGTGCCTGGGGCACAGGGGTTGTCCAGCAGTACTTC.